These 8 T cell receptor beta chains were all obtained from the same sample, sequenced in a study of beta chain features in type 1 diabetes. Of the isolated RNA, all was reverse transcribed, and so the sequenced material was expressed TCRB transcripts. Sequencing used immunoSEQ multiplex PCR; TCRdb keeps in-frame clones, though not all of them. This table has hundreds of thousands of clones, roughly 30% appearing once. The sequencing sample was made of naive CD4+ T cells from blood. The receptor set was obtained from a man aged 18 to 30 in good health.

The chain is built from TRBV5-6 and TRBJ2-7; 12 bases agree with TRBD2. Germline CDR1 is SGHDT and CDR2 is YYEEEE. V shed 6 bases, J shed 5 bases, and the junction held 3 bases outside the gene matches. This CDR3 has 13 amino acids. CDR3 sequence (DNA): TGTGCCAGCACCAGACTAGCGGGGGACGAGCAGTACTTC. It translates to CASTRLAGDEQYF.

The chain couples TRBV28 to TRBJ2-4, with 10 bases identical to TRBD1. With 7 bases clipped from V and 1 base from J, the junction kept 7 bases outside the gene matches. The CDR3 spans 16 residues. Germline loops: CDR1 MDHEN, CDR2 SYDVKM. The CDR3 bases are TGTGCCAGCACTATGACAGGGGGCTCTGCCAAAAACATTCAGTACTTC. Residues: CASTMTGGSAKNIQYF.

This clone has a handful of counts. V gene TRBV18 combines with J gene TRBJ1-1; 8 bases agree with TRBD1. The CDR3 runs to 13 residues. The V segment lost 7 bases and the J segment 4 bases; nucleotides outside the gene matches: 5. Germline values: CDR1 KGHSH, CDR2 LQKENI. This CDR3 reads CASLLDRATEAFF. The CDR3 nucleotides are TGTGCCAGCTTGCTGGACAGGGCCACTGAAGCTTTCTTT.

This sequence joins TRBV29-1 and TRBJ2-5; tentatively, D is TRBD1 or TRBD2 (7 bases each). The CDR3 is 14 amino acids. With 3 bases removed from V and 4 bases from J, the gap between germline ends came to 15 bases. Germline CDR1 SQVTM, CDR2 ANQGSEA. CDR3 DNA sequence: TGCAGCGTTGAGGGCGGCAGGGGGGGAGAGACCCAGTACTTC. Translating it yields CSVEGGRGGETQYF.

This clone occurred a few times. This CDR3 reads CGSTGPRKNIQYF. DNA for the CDR3: TGTGGATCGACAGGGCCCAGGAAAAACATTCAGTACTTC. The chain has TRBV28 and TRBJ2-4, with TRBD1 identical over 7 bases. This CDR3 region has 13 residues. CDR1 and CDR2 (germline): MDHEN, SYDVKM.

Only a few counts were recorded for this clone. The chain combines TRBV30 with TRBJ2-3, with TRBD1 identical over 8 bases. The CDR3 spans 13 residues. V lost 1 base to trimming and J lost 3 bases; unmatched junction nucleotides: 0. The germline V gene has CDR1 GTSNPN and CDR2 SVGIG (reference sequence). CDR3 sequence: CAWSGTGTDTQYF. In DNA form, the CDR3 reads TGTGCCTGGAGTGGGACAGGGACAGATACGCAGTATTTT.

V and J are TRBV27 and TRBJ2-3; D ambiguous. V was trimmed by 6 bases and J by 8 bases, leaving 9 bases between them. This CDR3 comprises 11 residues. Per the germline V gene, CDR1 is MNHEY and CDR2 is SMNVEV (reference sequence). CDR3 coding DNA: TGTGCCAGCAGGCAATTGGGTACGCAGTATTTT. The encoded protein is CASRQLGTQYF.

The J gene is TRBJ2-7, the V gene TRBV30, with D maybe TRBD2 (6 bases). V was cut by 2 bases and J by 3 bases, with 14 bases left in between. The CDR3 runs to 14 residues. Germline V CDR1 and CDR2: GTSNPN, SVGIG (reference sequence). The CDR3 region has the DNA TGTGCCTGGAGTCCTGGAGGGGAAATCTACGAGCAGTACTTC. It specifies CAWSPGGEIYEQYF.